A single sample is the source of the 20 T cell receptor beta chains below, sequenced in a study of long-term antiretroviral therapy in people with HIV. It was version v3.0 of the immunoSEQ assay that was run at survey level. Generated by immunoSEQ multiplex PCR, the TCRdb table keeps only in-frame clones and is missing some. The table shows 35,000 or so clones, with around 84% occurring only once. Specimen: unsorted PBMCs, collected 2.8 years before starting antiretroviral therapy. The receptors were sampled from a woman aged 25 to 39 with HIV.

The rearrangement links TRBV28 to TRBJ1-5; TRBD1 matches 7 bases. J was trimmed by 5 bases and V by 7 bases; bases with no gene match: 8. Per the germline V gene, CDR1 is MDHEN and CDR2 is SYDVKM. The CDR3 length is 14 residues. The CDR3 DNA reads TGTGCCAGCACCCGGGACAGAGCCGATCAGCCCCAGCATTTT. Translated: CASTRDRADQPQHF.

This rearrangement joins TRBV6-1 to TRBJ2-2, with TRBD2 matching 16 bases. The CDR3 has 15 residues. V gave up 8 bases and J gave up 6 bases; unmatched junction bases: 3. Per germline, CDR1 MNHNS and CDR2 SASEGT. CDR3: CASEGTSGGAGELFF. The CDR3 DNA reads TGTGCCAGCGAAGGGACTAGCGGGGGGGCCGGGGAGCTGTTTTTT.

The chain carries TRBV9 and TRBJ2-6; D unresolved. The germline V gene encodes CDR1 SGDLS and CDR2 YYNGEE. The CDR3 covers 13 residues. With 4 bases removed from V and 2 bases from J, the gap between germline ends came to 4 bases. The CDR3: CASSRAGANVLTF. The DNA for the CDR3 is TGTGCCAGCAGCAGGGCTGGGGCCAACGTCCTGACTTTC.

The V and J genes are TRBV19 and TRBJ1-1, with D possibly TRBD1 on 6 matching bases. This CDR3 region has 14 residues. Per the germline V gene, CDR1 is LNHDA and CDR2 is SQIVND (reference sequence). Trimming shortened V by 6 bases and J by 7 bases, and 18 bases separated the two germline ends. The CDR3 region is CASRAGGAWGEAFF. CDR3 bases: TGTGCCAGTAGGGCTGGGGGCGCTTGGGGTGAAGCTTTCTTT.

This clone came up a few times. The chain joins TRBV5-1 to TRBJ2-3; D not certain. Germline lookup yields CDR1 SGHRS and CDR2 YFSETQ. The CDR3 loop spans 14 amino acids. Trimming stripped 4 bases from V and 2 bases from J, with 11 bases between. The CDR3 region is CASSDPSYTDTQYF. The CDR3 nucleotides read TGCGCCAGCAGCGATCCGAGTTACACAGATACGCAGTATTTT.

This sequence joins TRBV5-6 and TRBJ2-1; TRBD1 agrees at 10 bases. With V trimmed by 5 bases and J by 8 bases, 13 bases remained unmatched. The V gene's germline CDR1 is SGHDT and CDR2 YYEEEE. CDR3 length: 16 amino acids. In DNA, the CDR3 is TGTGCCAGCAGGCGACTAACCGGGACAGGGGAAGATGAGCAGTTCTTC. Its protein is CASRRLTGTGEDEQFF.

This chain links TRBV7-3 with TRBJ1-2; 7 bases are shared with TRBD1. Germline values: CDR1 SGHTA, CDR2 FQGTGA. Germline trimming cut 3 bases from V and 4 bases from J; bases unmatched to any gene: 11. The CDR3 is made up of 16 amino acids. CDR3 loop: CASSFKASQGFYGYTF. The CDR3 bases are TGTGCCAGCAGCTTCAAGGCCTCACAGGGGTTCTATGGCTACACCTTC.

The chain recombines TRBV9 with TRBJ1-2; D is possibly TRBD1 (6 bases). Trimming pared 3 bases from V and 6 bases from J, leaving 15 bases between. This CDR3 spans 14 amino acids. Germline-derived CDR1 and CDR2 are SGDLS and YYNGEE. The DNA for the CDR3 is TGTGCCAGCAGCGATAGGGGGGCGGGGGATGGCTACACCTTC. Amino acid sequence: CASSDRGAGDGYTF.

The chain uses TRBV6-5 and TRBJ2-5, with a weak D call TRBD1 (5 bases). Germline CDR1 reads MNHEY; CDR2 reads SVGAGI. V dropped 7 bases and J dropped 2 bases, with 11 bases sitting between them. The CDR3 spans 13 residues. CDR3 sequence (DNA): TGTGCCAGCAAGGTGACAGAGCAAGAGACCCAGTACTTC. It is translated as CASKVTEQETQYF.

The table lists this clone with a count of one. The CDR3 DNA sequence: TGTGCCAGCAGTCCGGGGACAGGGAGGGGTGAAAAACTGTTTTTT. It encodes CASSPGTGRGEKLFF. The chain uses TRBV6-5 and TRBJ1-4, with 9 positions matching TRBD1. V lost 5 bases, J lost 7 bases, and 8 bases stayed unmatched. Germline V gives CDR1 MNHEY, CDR2 SVGAGI. The CDR3 sequence is 15 residues long.

The chain recombines TRBV4-1 with TRBJ1-1; D gene ambiguous. The CDR3 totals 13 residues. The germline CDR1 and CDR2 sequences are MGHRA and YSYEKL. Trimming shortened V by 5 bases and J by 6 bases, and 13 bases separated the two germline ends. As DNA, the CDR3 is TGCGCCAGCAGCTTGTGGACCGGCGCTGAAGCTTTCTTT. Its translation is CASSLWTGAEAFF.

This chain joins TRBV9 and TRBJ1-2; a weak D match, TRBD1 (6 bases). The germline V gene has CDR1 SGDLS and CDR2 YYNGEE. The CDR3 spans 11 residues. Trimming stripped 3 bases from V and 8 bases from J, with 8 bases between. For the CDR3, the DNA is TGTGCCAGCAGCGATACAGGGGGCTACACCTTC. Its protein product is CASSDTGGYTF.

The chain is built from TRBV9 and TRBJ1-6; TRBD1 might be the D (5 bases). V lost 2 bases and J 0 bases, leaving 12 bases between the germline ends. CDR3 length: 17 amino acids. CDR1 is SGDLS, CDR2 YYNGEE, per germline. The CDR3 reads CASSVGGGGSYNSPLHF. As DNA, the CDR3 is TGTGCCAGCAGCGTGGGGGGGGGTGGCTCCTATAATTCACCCCTCCACTTT.

CDR3 sequence (DNA): TGTGCCAGCAGTGATCTCTCGGGCCCCAACTATGGCTACACCTTC. Its protein is CASSDLSGPNYGYTF. V is TRBV6-1 and J is TRBJ1-2; D is ambiguous. The CDR3 extends over 15 amino acids. Germline V CDR1 and CDR2: MNHNS, SASEGT. Trimming shortened V by 3 bases and J by 2 bases, and 13 bases separated the two germline ends.

This chain connects TRBV27 to TRBJ1-5; 9 bases are a match to TRBD1. The trim removed 4 bases at V and 6 bases at J, leaving 7 bases unmatched. The length of the CDR3 is 15 residues. The germline CDR1 and CDR2 sequences are MNHEY and SMNVEV (reference sequence). The CDR3 sequence: CASSSGTGPFQPQHF. The CDR3 nucleotides are TGTGCCAGCAGTTCGGGGACAGGGCCCTTTCAGCCCCAGCATTTT.

The J gene is TRBJ1-1, the V gene TRBV6-6; 10 bases match TRBD1. The germline gives CDR1 MNHNY, CDR2 SVGAGI (reference sequence). V lost 2 bases to trimming and J lost 1 base; unmatched junction nucleotides: 4. CDR3 length equals 16 residues. The CDR3 DNA reads as TGTGCCAGCAGTTACGCAAGGACAGGGGGGAACACTGAAGCTTTCTTT. Amino acids: CASSYARTGGNTEAFF.

The rearrangement uses TRBV30 and TRBJ1-3; tentative D call: TRBD1 (5 bases). Germline CDR1 GTSNPN, CDR2 SVGIG (reference sequence). This CDR3 has 14 residues. The V gene lost 7 bases and the J gene lost 1 base, with 14 bases spanning the gap. Here the CDR3 reads CASDTKGSGNTIYF. The DNA for the CDR3 is TGTGCCTCGGACACCAAGGGGTCTGGAAACACCATATATTTT.

The chain carries TRBV5-4 and TRBJ2-5; 9 bases are shared with TRBD2. The J call may be faulty, since TRBJ2-7 better matches the DNA end. The CDR3 sequence is 16 residues long. Germline CDR1 reads SGHNT; CDR2 reads YYREEE (reference sequence). CDR3 protein: CASSLVGGGAVYEQYF. The CDR3 DNA sequence: TGTGCCAGCAGCTTGGTGGGCGGGGGGGCCGTCTACGAGCAGTACTTC.

The chain uses TRBV18 and TRBJ1-1; TRBD1 aligns across 8 bases. The length of the CDR3 is 13 residues. The J segment lost 0 bases and the V segment lost 7 bases, leaving 1 base of the junction unmatched. Germline values: CDR1 KGHSH, CDR2 LQKENI. Here the CDR3 DNA reads TGTGCCAGCTTGGGACAGGTGAACACTGAAGCTTTCTTT. This translates into CASLGQVNTEAFF.

The chain couples TRBV4-1 to TRBJ2-2; D gene unclear. Per germline, CDR1 MGHRA and CDR2 YSYEKL. V was shortened by 3 bases and J by 8 bases, with 13 bases between the two germline ends. The CDR3 loop spans 14 amino acids. The CDR3 nucleotides are TGCGCCAGCAGCCATCCCGGACCTGCGGGGGAGCTGTTTTTT. It translates to CASSHPGPAGELFF.